This T cell receptor (beta chain) was sequenced in a study of T cells after yellow fever vaccination. With respect to this clonotype: What it recognizes is unknown.

The 5'RACE template-switching step produced TCR cDNA and added a universal primer site and UMIs. TCRdb re-called the 5' RACE reads through MiXCR, storing one row per CDR3 protein. Among a few hundred thousand distinct CDR3 sequences listed, about 19% were seen once. The CDR3 spans 14 residues. V gave up 0 bases and J gave up 9 bases, with 9 bases separating them. In germline, CDR1 is SGHDN, CDR2 FVKESK. Overall study results and limits: Booster sampling recovered most clones from primary vaccination (approximately 97% CD4, approximately 88% CD8). CD4 and CD8 compartments shared a small share of clonotypes. Compared with primary, the secondary response was weaker and peaked at day 5, not 15.

The chain recombines TRBV14 with TRBJ1-6; D uncertain. This specimen consisted of PBMCs, obtained before the yellow fever booster vaccination. The TCR sequence derives from a man aged 18 to 35 who received the YFV17D yellow fever vaccine. The CDR3 region has the DNA TGTGCCAGCAGCCAAGACAGGAGGACTTCACCCCTCCACTTT. Encoded protein: CASSQDRRTSPLHF. The entire variable domain, with the rest obtained from reference TRBV14 and TRBJ1-6, is as follows: EAGVTQFPSHSVIEKGQTVTLRCDPISGHDNLYWYRRVMGKEIKFLLHFVKESKQDESGMPNNRFLAERTGGTYSTLKVQPAELEDSGVYFCASSQDRRTSPLHFGNGTRLTVT.